Listed below are T cell receptor beta chains from one sample, sequenced in a study of graft-versus-host responses after intestinal transplantation. Which antigens these TCRs recognize remains unknown. Sequencing was performed with immunoSEQ multiplex PCR; in TCRdb, only in-frame clones are kept and a portion is missing. The sample comprises under 150,000 clones, 90% to 95% of which are singletons, and roughly 0.12% rests with the top ten. Sequenced here: unstimulated CD4+ T cells sorted from spleen or lymph node cells, sampled before intestinal transplant. These receptor sequences come from a human donor who received an intestinal transplant. Each CDR3 is given with its conserved first and last residue. The D gene is left open where the match is weak. Clone size is shown for a subset of rows, as once, few, many or a class of expanded clone.

TRBD2 | TRBJ2-3 | TRBV25-1 | - | CASSESGRLPTDTQYF | TGTGCCAGCAGTGAGAGCGGGAGGCTACCCACAGATACGCAGTATTTT
- | TRBJ2-7 | TRBV7-9 | - | CASSLDGGDEQYF | TGTGCCAGCAGCTTAGACGGTGGCGACGAGCAGTACTTC
TRBD1 | TRBJ1-1 | TRBV5-1 | - | CASSLKAGTGNTEAFF | TGCGCCAGCAGCTTAAAAGCCGGGACAGGGAACACTGAAGCTTTCTTT
- | TRBJ2-7 | TRBV6-6 | once | CTSSTPDREVGEQYF | TGTACCAGCAGTACCCCCGACAGGGAGGTCGGCGAGCAGTACTTC
- | TRBJ1-5 | TRBV18 | - | CASSPGEVQPQHF | TGTGCCAGCTCACCAGGGGAGGTCCAGCCCCAGCATTTT
- | TRBJ2-5 | TRBV9 | - | CASSVGGPMDSQAQYF | TGTGCCAGCAGCGTAGGGGGACCCATGGATTCTCAGGCCCAGTACTTC
TRBD1 | TRBJ2-5 | TRBV5-1 | - | CASSKDRGWETQYF | TGCGCCAGCAGCAAAGACAGGGGGTGGGAGACCCAGTACTTC
TRBD2 | TRBJ2-1 | TRBV29-1 | few | CSVPTSGAYNEQFF | TGCAGCGTCCCCACTAGCGGGGCCTACAATGAGCAGTTCTTC
- | TRBJ2-1 | TRBV6-1 | - | CASSLVGSSYNEQFF | TGTGCCAGCAGTCTAGTGGGAAGCTCCTACAATGAGCAGTTCTTC
- | TRBJ1-5 | TRBV7-3 | once | CASSSRLISNQPQHF | TGTGCCAGCAGCTCCCGACTCATTAGCAATCAGCCCCAGCATTTT
- | TRBJ2-2 | TRBV5-1 | - | CASSLRGIGELFF | TGCGCCAGCAGCTTGCGGGGGATCGGGGAGCTGTTTTTT
TRBD1 | TRBJ2-2 | TRBV11-2 | - | CASSSTGGAAGELFF | TGTGCCAGCAGCTCGACAGGGGGCGCGGCCGGGGAGCTGTTTTTT
- | TRBJ2-7 | TRBV11-2 | - | CASSLYTVPYEQYF | TGTGCCAGCAGCCTTTACACGGTACCCTACGAGCAGTACTTC
TRBD1 | TRBJ2-5 | TRBV5-4 | - | CASSTQQGRQETQYF | TGTGCCAGCAGCACCCAACAGGGGAGACAAGAGACCCAGTACTTC
- | TRBJ2-3 | TRBV29-1 | - | CSPLDGSTQYF | TGCAGCCCTCTGGATGGAAGTACGCAGTATTTT
TRBD2 | TRBJ2-3 | TRBV4-1 | - | CASSQDTAGTREDTQYF | TGCGCCAGCAGCCAAGACACCGCCGGGACTAGGGAAGATACGCAGTATTTT
- | TRBJ2-5 | TRBV7-9 | - | CASSNSDETQYF | TGTGCCAGCAGCAATTCCGACGAGACCCAGTACTTC
- | TRBJ2-7 | TRBV19 | - | CASSIGAPYEQYF | TGTGCCAGTAGTATCGGGGCCCCCTACGAGCAGTACTTC
TRBD1 | TRBJ2-5 | TRBV5-1 | - | CASSLETGGWETQYF | TGCGCCAGCAGCTTGGAGACAGGGGGCTGGGAGACCCAGTACTTC
TRBD2 | TRBJ2-3 | TRBV4-2 | - | CASSQEGTSFQYF | TGTGCCAGCAGCCAAGAGGGGACTAGCTTCCAGTATTTT
- | TRBJ2-1 | TRBV9 | - | CASSIKNGVEIEQFF | TGTGCCAGCAGCATTAAGAACGGGGTAGAGATTGAGCAGTTCTTC
- | TRBJ1-2 | TRBV28 | few | CASSLRQLYGYTF | TGTGCCAGCAGTTTAAGGCAGCTCTATGGCTACACCTTC
- | TRBJ2-1 | TRBV27 | - | CASRRWYNEQFF | TGTGCCAGCAGACGCTGGTACAATGAGCAGTTCTTC
TRBD2 | TRBJ2-1 | TRBV29-1 | - | CSVDWTSGYNEQFF | TGCAGCGTTGATTGGACTAGCGGATACAATGAGCAGTTCTTC
TRBD2 | TRBJ2-7 | TRBV7-9 | - | CASSLPTRAGGTYEQYF | TGTGCCAGCAGCTTACCTACTCGAGCGGGAGGGACCTACGAGCAGTACTTC
TRBD1 | TRBJ2-3 | TRBV2 | once | CASSRQGAVDTQYF | TGTGCCAGCAGTCGACAGGGGGCAGTAGATACGCAGTATTTT
TRBD2 | TRBJ2-1 | TRBV5-1 | - | CASSRTGTSGGYNEQFF | TGCGCCAGCAGCAGAACCGGGACTAGCGGGGGGTACAATGAGCAGTTCTTC
- | TRBJ1-1 | TRBV6-5 | - | CASSSSARNTEAFF | TGTGCCAGCAGTTCGTCGGCAAGGAACACTGAAGCTTTCTTT
TRBD1 | TRBJ1-2 | TRBV5-1 | - | CASRLSHGQGLYGYTF | TGCGCCAGCAGACTTAGCCATGGACAGGGGCTCTATGGCTACACCTTC
- | TRBJ2-5 | TRBV7-7 | - | CASSLVETKETQYF | TGTGCTAGCAGCTTAGTGGAGACAAAAGAGACCCAGTACTTC
- | TRBJ1-1 | TRBV28 | - | CASSWAGTEAFF | TGTGCCAGCAGTTGGGCAGGGACTGAAGCTTTCTTT
TRBD1 | TRBJ1-2 | TRBV5-4 | - | CASSGDRGGYTF | TGTGCCAGCAGCGGAGACAGGGGAGGCTACACCTTC
TRBD1 | TRBJ2-7 | TRBV27 | - | CASSLKGARTYEQYF | TGTGCCAGCAGTTTGAAGGGGGCAAGAACCTACGAGCAGTACTTC
- | TRBJ2-5 | TRBV5-6 | - | CASSLEIGAPTLQETQYF | TGTGCCAGCAGCTTGGAAATCGGCGCCCCCACACTCCAAGAGACCCAGTACTTC
- | TRBJ2-7 | TRBV5-8 | few | CASSLGYEQYF | TGTGCCAGCAGCCTTGGGTACGAGCAGTACTTC
TRBD1 | TRBJ2-7 | TRBV28 | - | CCCGTGSYEQYF | TGTTGCTGTGGGACAGGAAGCTACGAGCAGTACTTC
TRBD2 | TRBJ2-3 | TRBV5-1 | - | CASSLVSGRGFTDTQYF | TGCGCCAGCAGCTTGGTGAGCGGGAGGGGTTTCACAGATACGCAGTATTTT
- | TRBJ2-7 | TRBV6-1 | - | CASSQRSPPDEQYF | TGTGCCAGCAGTCAGCGGAGCCCCCCTGACGAGCAGTACTTC
TRBD1 | TRBJ2-6 | TRBV28 | - | CASSFTGAGANVLTF | TGTGCCAGCAGCTTCACAGGGGCTGGGGCCAACGTCCTGACTTTC
- | TRBJ1-4 | TRBV18 | - | CASSRTLNEKLFF | TGTGCCAGCTCAAGGACCCTTAATGAAAAACTGTTTTTT
- | TRBJ1-2 | TRBV19 | - | CASSRDTAKSVENGYTF | TGTGCCAGTAGTCGGGACACCGCAAAGTCAGTGGAGAATGGCTACACCTTC
TRBD2 | TRBJ2-7 | TRBV10-3 | - | CAIRASTSGYEQYF | TGTGCCATCAGGGCGTCGACTAGCGGCTACGAGCAGTACTTC
TRBD2 | TRBJ2-1 | TRBV5-1 | - | CASSLVSGGSYNEQFF | TGCGCCAGCAGCTTGGTTAGCGGGGGTTCCTACAATGAGCAGTTCTTC
TRBD2 | TRBJ2-7 | TRBV7-3 | - | CASSYGTNAYEQYF | TGTGCCAGCAGCTACGGGACTAATGCCTACGAGCAGTACTTC
- | TRBJ2-3 | TRBV19 | - | CAAGGQDTDTQYF | TGTGCCGCGGGGGGACAGGACACAGATACGCAGTATTTT